This entry is about one TCR beta chain. The antigen is not known. Germline lookup yields CDR1 KGHSH and CDR2 LQKENI. V was clipped by 4 bases and J by 8 bases, with 11 bases between them. The length of the CDR3 is 13 residues. 2 million unsorted PBMCs were stored in RNAlater at -80 °C before RNA extraction. The data belong to a study of neurological immune-mediated disorders. Study-wide points: Phylogenetic grouping placed 18 of 34 multiple sclerosis patients' repertoires in one related-CDR3 cluster, a possible signature.

One entry per CDR3 protein results from TCRdb running MiXCR on the 5' RACE reads. The data contain about 92,000 distinct CDR3 sequences, 3% to 4% of them singletons. Sequenced input: PBMCs. This sequence was found in a woman aged 50 to 65 with multiple sclerosis. This chain connects TRBV18 to TRBJ1-4; no reliable D call. CDR3 in amino acids: CASSLRGTEKLFF. DNA for the CDR3: TGTGCCAGCTCACTTCGAGGTACCGAAAAACTGTTTTTT. Supplemented by reference TRBV18 and TRBJ1-4, the full variable domain reads NAGVMQNPRHLVRRRGQEARLRCSPMKGHSHVYWYRQLPEEGLKFMVYLQKENIIDESGMPKERFSAEFPKEGPSILRIQQVVRGDSAAYFCASSLRGTEKLFFGSGTQLSVL.